A selection of T cell receptor beta chains follows, all from one sample in a study of cytomegalovirus exposure and HLA in healthy donors. The method was immunoSEQ multiplex PCR; TCRdb's version includes in-frame clones alone and lacks a portion of them. The data show 150,000 to 200,000 clones, with about 80% seen just once and roughly 7% held by the top ten. Sequencing was carried out using PBMCs. All receptors derive from a young man in good health and CMV-seropositive. The CDR3 runs from the conserved cysteine through the conserved F or W. D genes are given only for firm matches. A clone size is listed for some rows: how often the clone was seen (once, few, many), or a class if it is expanded.

V gene: TRBV2
D gene: TRBD1
clone size: -
J gene: TRBJ1-2
CDR3 protein: CASMTGTAPNYGYTF
CDR3 DNA: TGTGCCAGCATGACCGGGACAGCGCCTAACTATGGCTACACCTTC

V gene: TRBV6-6
D gene: -
clone size: once
J gene: TRBJ2-1
CDR3 protein: CASSRRDNEQFF
CDR3 DNA: TGTGCCAGCAGCCGCAGGGACAATGAGCAGTTCTTC

V gene: TRBV19
D gene: TRBD1
clone size: -
J gene: TRBJ2-7
CDR3 protein: CASSIGPTGGRYEQYF
CDR3 DNA: TGTGCCAGTAGTATAGGACCCACAGGGGGCCGTTACGAGCAGTACTTC

V gene: TRBV6-5
D gene: -
clone size: -
J gene: TRBJ2-1
CDR3 protein: CASTPLRGSYNEQFF
CDR3 DNA: TGTGCCAGCACCCCTCTTCGGGGTTCCTACAATGAGCAGTTCTTC

V gene: TRBV7-9
D gene: -
clone size: -
J gene: TRBJ2-7
CDR3 protein: CASSGRQVGHYEQYF
CDR3 DNA: TGTGCCAGCAGCGGTCGACAGGTGGGACACTACGAGCAGTACTTC

V gene: TRBV2
D gene: -
clone size: -
J gene: TRBJ2-1
CDR3 protein: CASMTGSSYNEQFF
CDR3 DNA: TGTGCCAGCATGACGGGGTCCTCCTACAATGAGCAGTTCTTC

V gene: TRBV18
D gene: TRBD2
clone size: -
J gene: TRBJ2-3
CDR3 protein: CASSPISGTEMNTQYF
CDR3 DNA: TGTGCCAGCTCACCAATCAGCGGGACGGAGATGAATACGCAGTATTTT

V gene: TRBV4-2
D gene: TRBD2
clone size: -
J gene: TRBJ2-3
CDR3 protein: CASSPSLAGGTDTQYF
CDR3 DNA: TGTGCCAGCAGCCCATCACTAGCGGGAGGGACAGATACGCAGTATTTT

V gene: TRBV4-1
D gene: -
clone size: -
J gene: TRBJ2-7
CDR3 protein: CASSQVRVDEQYF
CDR3 DNA: TGCGCCAGCAGCCAAGTTCGGGTTGACGAGCAGTACTTC

V gene: TRBV2
D gene: -
clone size: once
J gene: TRBJ1-4
CDR3 protein: CASMGAGDEKLFF
CDR3 DNA: TGTGCCAGCATGGGGGCCGGTGACGAAAAACTGTTTTTT

V gene: TRBV5-3
D gene: TRBD2
clone size: -
J gene: TRBJ2-3
CDR3 protein: CARSKREKREGRDTQYF
CDR3 DNA: TGTGCCAGAAGCAAGAGGGAGAAGCGGGAGGGGCGAGATACGCAGTATTTT

V gene: TRBV7-8
D gene: TRBD1
clone size: -
J gene: TRBJ1-5
CDR3 protein: CASSLVVAGGENQPQHF
CDR3 DNA: TGTGCCAGCAGCTTAGTAGTGGCAGGGGGCGAAAATCAGCCCCAGCATTTT

V gene: TRBV6-4
D gene: TRBD2
clone size: -
J gene: TRBJ2-2
CDR3 protein: CASQGLAGDTGELFF
CDR3 DNA: TGTGCCAGCCAAGGACTAGCGGGAGACACCGGGGAGCTGTTTTTT

V gene: TRBV19
D gene: -
clone size: -
J gene: TRBJ2-1
CDR3 protein: CASSVQGKGNEQFF
CDR3 DNA: TGTGCCAGTAGTGTACAGGGAAAAGGCAATGAGCAGTTCTTC

V gene: TRBV29-1
D gene: TRBD1
clone size: -
J gene: TRBJ1-2
CDR3 protein: CSVVTGQGTRRDVYTF
CDR3 DNA: TGCAGCGTCGTGACTGGACAGGGTACCCGCCGAGATGTCTACACCTTC

V gene: TRBV11-3
D gene: TRBD1
clone size: -
J gene: TRBJ2-4
CDR3 protein: CASSSGTANIQYF
CDR3 DNA: TGTGCCAGCAGTTCCGGGACAGCAAACATTCAGTACTTC

V gene: TRBV6-5
D gene: -
clone size: once
J gene: TRBJ2-2
CDR3 protein: CASSLLPGAGELFF
CDR3 DNA: TGTGCCAGCAGTTTACTCCCGGGGGCCGGGGAGCTGTTTTTT

V gene: TRBV9
D gene: TRBD2
clone size: -
J gene: TRBJ2-3
CDR3 protein: CASGAAGGPPSSTDTQYF
CDR3 DNA: TGTGCCAGCGGTGCTGCGGGAGGGCCTCCCTCTAGCACAGATACGCAGTATTTT

V gene: TRBV16
D gene: -
clone size: -
J gene: TRBJ2-2
CDR3 protein: CASSPQDPGLNTGELFF
CDR3 DNA: TGTGCCAGCAGCCCCCAGGACCCGGGACTTAACACCGGGGAGCTGTTTTTT

V gene: TRBV28
D gene: -
clone size: -
J gene: TRBJ1-2
CDR3 protein: CASRPPTGNGYTF
CDR3 DNA: TGTGCCAGCAGGCCTCCGACAGGAAATGGCTACACCTTC

V gene: TRBV19
D gene: -
clone size: -
J gene: TRBJ1-5
CDR3 protein: CASSMGGLSNQPQHF
CDR3 DNA: TGTGCCAGTAGTATGGGGGGTCTCAGCAATCAGCCCCAGCATTTT

V gene: TRBV7-9
D gene: -
clone size: -
J gene: TRBJ1-1
CDR3 protein: CASSLGTGNTEAFF
CDR3 DNA: TGTGCCAGCAGCTTGGGTACAGGGAACACTGAAGCTTTCTTT

V gene: TRBV28
D gene: TRBD1
clone size: -
J gene: TRBJ2-5
CDR3 protein: CASTLNFGTGGGETQYF
CDR3 DNA: TGTGCCAGCACCCTAAATTTTGGGACAGGGGGCGGTGAGACCCAGTACTTC

V gene: TRBV4-2
D gene: -
clone size: -
J gene: TRBJ2-7
CDR3 protein: CASSQDPGFSHFYEQYF
CDR3 DNA: TGTGCCAGCAGCCAAGATCCGGGTTTTTCCCATTTCTACGAGCAGTACTTC

V gene: TRBV30
D gene: TRBD2
clone size: -
J gene: TRBJ2-2
CDR3 protein: CAWSVRAGRDGELFF
CDR3 DNA: TGTGCCTGGAGTGTACGGGCCGGGAGGGACGGGGAGCTGTTTTTT

V gene: TRBV29-1
D gene: TRBD1
clone size: few
J gene: TRBJ2-2
CDR3 protein: CSVLTGDTGELFF
CDR3 DNA: TGCAGCGTTTTGACAGGGGACACCGGGGAGCTGTTTTTT

V gene: TRBV5-6
D gene: -
clone size: -
J gene: TRBJ2-5
CDR3 protein: CASTPQGRETQYF
CDR3 DNA: TGTGCCAGCACCCCTCAGGGTCGGGAGACCCAGTACTTC

V gene: TRBV25-1
D gene: -
clone size: -
J gene: TRBJ1-2
CDR3 protein: CASSDWGGGHGYTF
CDR3 DNA: TGTGCCAGCAGTGATTGGGGCGGAGGGCATGGCTACACCTTC

V gene: TRBV27
D gene: TRBD2
clone size: -
J gene: TRBJ2-1
CDR3 protein: CASSPLAGGPNEQFF
CDR3 DNA: TGTGCCAGCAGTCCCCTGGCGGGAGGGCCAAACGAGCAGTTCTTC

V gene: TRBV2
D gene: -
clone size: many
J gene: TRBJ1-4
CDR3 protein: CASSGSVSSNEKLFF
CDR3 DNA: TGTGCCAGCAGTGGGTCGGTTTCCTCAAATGAAAAACTGTTTTTT

V gene: TRBV11-1
D gene: TRBD2
clone size: -
J gene: TRBJ2-2
CDR3 protein: CASSLARTSGAVGELFF
CDR3 DNA: TGTGCCAGCAGCTTAGCGAGGACTAGCGGGGCTGTCGGGGAGCTGTTTTTT

V gene: TRBV4-2
D gene: -
clone size: -
J gene: TRBJ2-1
CDR3 protein: CASSQEWDLSYNEQFF
CDR3 DNA: TGTGCCAGCAGCCAAGAGTGGGACTTGTCTTACAATGAGCAGTTCTTC

V gene: TRBV27
D gene: -
clone size: -
J gene: TRBJ2-1
CDR3 protein: CASSFDNYNEQFF
CDR3 DNA: TGTGCCAGCAGTTTCGACAACTACAATGAGCAGTTCTTC

V gene: TRBV11-2
D gene: TRBD2
clone size: -
J gene: TRBJ2-3
CDR3 protein: CASSLGTAGGKDTQYF
CDR3 DNA: TGTGCCAGCAGTTTGGGGACGGCGGGAGGAAAAGATACGCAGTATTTT

V gene: TRBV5-6
D gene: TRBD2
clone size: -
J gene: TRBJ2-5
CDR3 protein: CASSSRGVAERQETQYF
CDR3 DNA: TGTGCCAGCAGCTCACGGGGGGTAGCGGAGCGACAAGAGACCCAGTACTTC

V gene: TRBV28
D gene: -
clone size: -
J gene: TRBJ1-4
CDR3 protein: CASSSYGRGGEKLFF
CDR3 DNA: TGTGCCAGCTCTTCCTACGGGCGGGGGGGGGAAAAACTGTTTTTT

V gene: TRBV4-3
D gene: TRBD2
clone size: -
J gene: TRBJ2-3
CDR3 protein: CASSQDRPGLAADTQYF
CDR3 DNA: TGCGCCAGCAGCCAAGATCGGCCGGGACTAGCGGCAGATACGCAGTATTTT

V gene: TRBV29-1
D gene: -
clone size: -
J gene: TRBJ2-3
CDR3 protein: CALKESTDTQYF
CDR3 DNA: TGCGCATTGAAGGAGTCGACAGATACGCAGTATTTT

V gene: TRBV5-1
D gene: -
clone size: -
J gene: TRBJ1-1
CDR3 protein: CASSFGGARTEAFF
CDR3 DNA: TGCGCCAGCAGCTTCGGGGGGGCGCGAACTGAAGCTTTCTTT

V gene: TRBV29-1
D gene: TRBD2
clone size: -
J gene: TRBJ2-1
CDR3 protein: CSVTGTSGRENEQFF
CDR3 DNA: TGCAGCGTTACCGGGACTAGCGGTCGGGAGAATGAGCAGTTCTTC

V gene: TRBV18
D gene: TRBD1
clone size: -
J gene: TRBJ1-2
CDR3 protein: CASSPGTANYGYTF
CDR3 DNA: TGTGCCAGCTCACCAGGGACAGCTAACTATGGCTACACCTTC